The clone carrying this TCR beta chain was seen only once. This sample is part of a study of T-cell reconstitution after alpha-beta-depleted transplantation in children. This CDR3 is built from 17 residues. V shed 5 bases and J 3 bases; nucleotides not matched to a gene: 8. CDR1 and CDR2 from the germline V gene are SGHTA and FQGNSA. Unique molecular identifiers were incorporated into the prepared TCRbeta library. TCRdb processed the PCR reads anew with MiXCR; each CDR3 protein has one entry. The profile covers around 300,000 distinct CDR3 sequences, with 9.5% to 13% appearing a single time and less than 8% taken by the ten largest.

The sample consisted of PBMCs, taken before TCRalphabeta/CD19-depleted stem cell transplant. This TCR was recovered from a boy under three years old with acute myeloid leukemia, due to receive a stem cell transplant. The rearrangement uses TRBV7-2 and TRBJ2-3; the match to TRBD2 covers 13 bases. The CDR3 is CASSRTSGSPGTDTQYF. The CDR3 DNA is TGTGCCAGCAGCCGGACTAGCGGGAGTCCCGGGACAGATACGCAGTATTTT.